This TCR beta chain was captured in a study of blood T cells in healthy people across ages. PBMCs numbering at least 7 million were isolated per sample. The CDR3 runs to 16 residues. Germline V gives CDR1 MNHEY, CDR2 SVGEGT. V was cut by 6 bases and J by 6 bases, with 21 bases left in between. It was with a sample-barcoded 5' primer and a J-beta primer mix that a second PCR of roughly 7 to 11 cycles was run. Every single cDNA molecule received a tag from a template-switch adaptor with 12 random nucleotides. One entry per CDR3 protein results from TCRdb running MiXCR on the 5' RACE reads. Counted here are over 600,000 distinct CDR3 sequences, roughly 50% occurring once; the ten biggest clones make up roughly 26%.

The receptor comes from a man aged 35 to 55 in good health. J is TRBJ1-5 and V is TRBV6-2 or TRBV6-3; D is perhaps TRBD1 (6 bases). The sample taken for sequencing was blood. This CDR3 reads CASRTNNYRASQPQHF. The CDR3 bases are TGTGCCAGCAGGACGAACAATTACAGGGCAAGTCAGCCCCAGCATTTT.